Presented here are 15 T cell receptor beta chains from one specimen sequenced in a study of blood T cell repertoires in COVID-19. Sequencing was performed with immunoSEQ multiplex PCR; in TCRdb, only in-frame clones are kept and a portion is missing. The data hold 45,000 or so clones, with roughly four fifths observed a single time. The source material was peripheral blood. All receptors derive from a human donor in a cohort sampled during active COVID-19.

The rearrangement uses TRBV19 and TRBJ2-6; weak D call: TRBD1 (6 bases). The germline V gene encodes CDR1 LNHDA and CDR2 SQIVND (reference sequence). This CDR3 is 17 amino acids long. V was pared by 4 bases and J by 0 bases, with 13 bases between. CDR3: CASSTGQFSSGANVLTF. The DNA of the CDR3 is TGTGCCAGTAGTACAGGACAGTTCAGCTCTGGGGCCAACGTCCTGACTTTC.

This chain connects TRBV6-5 to TRBJ1-1; 9 nucleotides agree with TRBD1. The germline gives CDR1 MNHEY, CDR2 SVGAGI. V gave up 6 bases and J gave up 5 bases; unmatched junction bases: 4. The CDR3 extends over 13 amino acids. The CDR3 DNA reads TGTGCCAGCAGCCGACAGGGGGAGACTGAAGCTTTCTTT. This gives the protein CASSRQGETEAFF.

Judged by abundance, this clone is medium-sized (0.01 to 0.1%). This chain links TRBV5-4 with TRBJ1-6, with TRBD1 matching 12 bases. Unmatched junction bases numbered 5, after V lost 4 bases and J lost 6 bases. The germline V gene encodes CDR1 SGHNT and CDR2 YYREEE (reference sequence). The CDR3 sequence is 16 residues long. The CDR3 DNA is TGTGCCAGCAGCCCGGGACAGGGGGCTTCTAATTCACCCCTCCACTTT. Residues: CASSPGQGASNSPLHF.

The CDR3 reads CASSLQGENSPLHF. CDR3 in DNA: TGCGCCAGCAGCTTGCAGGGCGAGAATTCACCCCTCCACTTT. The V call is TRBV5-1, the J call TRBJ1-6; a weak D match, TRBD1 (5 bases). CDR1 and CDR2 (germline): SGHRS, YFSETQ. V was pared by 1 base and J by 7 bases, with 9 bases between. There are 14 residues in the CDR3. The whole variable domain, filled in from reference TRBV5-1 and TRBJ1-6, reads KAGVTQTPRYLIKTRGQQVTLSCSPISGHRSVSWYQQTPGQGLQFLFEYFSETQRNKGNFPGRFSGRQFSNSRSEMNVSTLELGDSALYLCASSLQGENSPLHFGNGTRLTVT.

The rearrangement links TRBV2 to TRBJ1-5, with 10 bases identical to TRBD1. CDR3 size: 14 residues. Germline values: CDR1 SNHLY, CDR2 FYNNEI. The ends lost 6 bases at V and 4 bases at J; junction bases unmatched: 3. CDR3 region: CASRGQGENQPQHF. As DNA, the CDR3 is TGTGCCAGCAGAGGACAGGGGGAGAATCAGCCCCAGCATTTT.

The rearrangement links TRBV6-2 or TRBV6-3 to TRBJ1-2; D unclear. The V gene's germline CDR1 is MNHEY and CDR2 SVGEGT. V was trimmed by 6 bases and J by 6 bases, leaving 14 bases between them. The CDR3 extends over 13 amino acids. CDR3 DNA sequence: TGTGCCAGCAGGCCTTGGGAGATCGATGGCTACACCTTC. The encoded protein is CASRPWEIDGYTF.

In its sample, this clone was seen a few times. The CDR3 here is CASSQGDTYQPQHF. DNA for the CDR3: TGTGCCAGCAGCCAGGGGGACACTTATCAGCCCCAGCATTTT. The chain uses TRBV3-1 (or the pseudogene TRBV3-2) and TRBJ1-5; D is possibly TRBD1 (6 bases). This CDR3 spans 14 amino acids. Per the germline V gene, CDR1 is LGHDT and CDR2 is YNNKEL (reference sequence). Trimming left V 3 bases short and J 5 bases short, with 11 bases between.

Worth noting for this clone: Distinct nucleotide sequences in the sample also encode this CDR3. This rearrangement joins TRBV3-1 (or the pseudogene TRBV3-2) to TRBJ2-1, with D possibly TRBD1 on 5 matching bases. CDR3 length equals 11 residues. From germline, CDR1 is LGHDT and CDR2 YNNKEL (reference sequence). V lost 3 bases, J lost 8 bases, and 5 bases lay in between. The CDR3 sequence is CASSHRDEQFF. CDR3 sequence (DNA): TGTGCCAGCAGCCACAGGGATGAGCAGTTCTTC.

This chain joins TRBV6-5 and TRBJ2-2; D ambiguous. CDR3 length: 14 amino acids. Germline CDR1 reads MNHEY; CDR2 reads SVGAGI. The germline V and J ends were trimmed by 2 bases and 1 base, with 5 bases remaining between them. The CDR3 loop reads CASSYGRNTGELFF. Written as DNA, the CDR3 is TGTGCCAGCAGTTACGGCAGGAACACCGGGGAGCTGTTTTTT.

This clone was observed a few times. The rearrangement joins TRBV19 to TRBJ2-3; D not resolved. CDR3 length equals 13 residues. Germline CDR1 LNHDA, CDR2 SQIVND (reference sequence). The ends were cut back, 4 bases at V and 2 bases at J, with 7 bases in the middle. The CDR3 coding sequence is TGTGCCAGTAGTACCGAGATCACAGATACGCAGTATTTT. It codes for CASSTEITDTQYF.

This clone was found a few times. The rearrangement links TRBV7-8 to TRBJ2-5; the match to TRBD2 covers 8 bases. The ends lost 5 bases at V and 7 bases at J; junction bases unmatched: 9. The length of the CDR3 is 14 residues. Germline values: CDR1 SGHVS, CDR2 FQNEAQ. The DNA of the CDR3 is TGTGCCAGCAGCGCCGGGACTAGTTCAGGGACCCAGTACTTC. Encoded protein: CASSAGTSSGTQYF. The full variable domain, rest sourced from reference TRBV7-8 and TRBJ2-5, is GAGVSQSPRYKVAKRGQDVALRCDPISGHVSLFWYQQALGQGPEFLTYFQNEAQLDKSGLPSDRFFAERPEGSVSTLKIQRTQQEDSAVYLCASSAGTSSGTQYFGPGTRLLVL.

The rearrangement joins TRBV12-5 to TRBJ2-3; 7 positions match TRBD2. With 2 bases clipped from V and 5 bases from J, the junction kept 7 bases outside the gene matches. Germline CDR1 and CDR2: LGHNT and FRNRAP. The CDR3 is 15 residues long. The CDR3 DNA is TGTGCTAGTGGTTTGTCGGCGGGGGAGGGAGATACGCAGTATTTT. Its translation: CASGLSAGEGDTQYF.

The CDR3 sequence: CATQPGDTEAFF. DNA for the CDR3: TGTGCCACTCAACCGGGGGACACTGAAGCTTTCTTT. The V call is TRBV6-5, the J call TRBJ1-1; D is possibly TRBD1 (5 bases). This CDR3 is 12 amino acids long. The germline V gene has CDR1 MNHEY and CDR2 SVGAGI. The ends were cut back, 10 bases at V and 3 bases at J, with 12 bases in the middle.

The V gene is TRBV28, the J gene TRBJ1-5, with 10 bases aligning to TRBD1. The germline gives CDR1 MDHEN, CDR2 SYDVKM. This CDR3 contains 15 residues. V was clipped by 6 bases and J by 11 bases; unmatched bases: 13. For the CDR3, the DNA is TGTGCCAGCAGCAAGAGGGGGACAGGGGTGCGTGCCCAGCATTTT. This gives the protein CASSKRGTGVRAQHF. The variable domain in full, completed from reference TRBV28 and TRBJ1-5, reads DVKVTQSSRYLVKRTGEKVFLECVQDMDHENMFWYRQDPGLGLRLIYFSYDVKMKEKGDIPEGYSVSREKKERFSLILESASTNQTSMYLCASSKRGTGVRAQHFGDGTRLSIL.

The chain links TRBV5-1 to TRBJ2-5, with TRBD1 matching 8 bases. CDR3 length: 16 residues. V lost 0 bases to trimming and J lost 4 bases; unmatched junction nucleotides: 8. Germline CDR1 reads SGHRS; CDR2 reads YFSETQ. The CDR3 is CASSLGPQGAGETQYF. The CDR3 coding sequence is TGCGCCAGCAGCTTGGGGCCCCAGGGGGCTGGAGAGACCCAGTACTTC.